The 17 T cell receptor beta chains reported below all come from one sample, sequenced in a study of blood T cell repertoires in COVID-19. The protocol was immunoSEQ multiplex PCR, while the TCRdb copy is restricted to in-frame clones and leaves out a portion. The sample has about 76,000 clones; roughly 91% are singletons. The sample was peripheral blood. The receptors stem from a woman in her forties or fifties in a cohort sampled during active COVID-19.

Comment on this clone: Other nucleotide sequences in the sample specify the same CDR3. CDR3 nucleotide sequence: TGTGCCAGCAGTTTAGGACAGGGAGTAATTTACGAGCAGTACTTC. This codes for CASSLGQGVIYEQYF. This sequence joins TRBV28 and TRBJ2-7; 8 nucleotides match TRBD1. CDR3 length: 15 residues. Germline V CDR1 and CDR2: MDHEN, SYDVKM. The trim removed 2 bases at V and 4 bases at J, leaving 7 bases unmatched.

The chain carries TRBV27 and TRBJ1-1; unclear D gene. Germline V gene data show CDR1 as MNHEY and CDR2 as SMNVEV (reference sequence). CDR3 length: 13 amino acids. V lost 4 bases and J 5 bases, leaving 11 bases between the germline ends. The CDR3 DNA sequence: TGTGCCAGCAGTTCCGTCCGCGGGACTGAAGCTTTCTTT. It is translated as CASSSVRGTEAFF.

The chain uses TRBV15 and TRBJ2-6; D uncertain. The germline V gene has CDR1 LNHNV and CDR2 YYDKDF (reference sequence). CDR3 length equals 18 residues. V was trimmed by 0 bases and J by 0 bases, leaving 12 bases between them. The chain's CDR3 is CATSREGVSGSGANVLTF. CDR3 nucleotides: TGTGCCACCAGCAGAGAGGGCGTTTCAGGCTCTGGGGCCAACGTCCTGACTTTC.

The genes are TRBV9 and TRBJ2-7; the D gene is possibly TRBD2 (7 bases). Trimming left V 3 bases short and J 3 bases short, with 31 bases between. Germline values: CDR1 SGDLS, CDR2 YYNGEE. CDR3 length: 20 amino acids. In DNA form, the CDR3 reads TGTGCCAGCAGCGCCGAGGGGGGCGGGAGTATCGGAGGGGGAGACTACGAGCAGTACTTC. The encoded protein is CASSAEGGGSIGGGDYEQYF. Full variable domain (outside the CDR3, taken from reference TRBV9 and TRBJ2-7): DSGVTQTPKHLITATGQRVTLRCSPRSGDLSVYWYQQSLDQGLQFLIQYYNGEERAKGNILERFSAQQFPDLHSELNLSSLELGDSALYFCASSAEGGGSIGGGDYEQYFGPGTRLTVT.

This chain joins TRBV19 and TRBJ2-1, with 9 bases fitting TRBD1. The CDR3 extends over 16 amino acids. Germline V gene sequence: CDR1 LNHDA, CDR2 SQIVND (reference sequence). V trimming: 10 bases; J trimming: 4 bases; junction bases outside the gene matches: 14. CDR3 sequence reads: CANLDRGLTDYNEQFF. The CDR3 coding sequence is TGTGCCAATCTGGACAGGGGTCTTACAGATTACAATGAGCAGTTCTTC.

This chain connects TRBV28 to TRBJ2-7, with D possibly being TRBD1 (6 bases). Germline lookup yields CDR1 MDHEN and CDR2 SYDVKM. V was trimmed by 5 bases and J by 2 bases, leaving 10 bases between them. The CDR3 loop spans 13 amino acids. CDR3 protein: CASSRDTPYEQYF. CDR3 bases: TGTGCCAGCAGTCGGGACACACCCTACGAGCAGTACTTC. The full variable domain, with the rest looked up from reference TRBV28 and TRBJ2-7, is DVKVTQSSRYLVKRTGEKVFLECVQDMDHENMFWYRQDPGLGLRLIYFSYDVKMKEKGDIPEGYSVSREKKERFSLILESASTNQTSMYLCASSRDTPYEQYFGPGTRLTVT.

The V and J genes are TRBV4-1 and TRBJ2-3, with TRBD2 matching 7 bases. The CDR3 is 18 residues long. V gave up 4 bases and J gave up 0 bases; unmatched junction bases: 13. Germline V lookup: CDR1 MGHRA, CDR2 YSYEKL. Written as DNA, the CDR3 is TGCGCCAGCAGCCCCTGGGAGGGCCCTCCCGCTAGCACAGATACGCAGTATTTT. This gives the protein CASSPWEGPPASTDTQYF.

This clone was found once. The gene calls are TRBV27 and TRBJ2-2; 11 bases map to TRBD1. The CDR3 has 16 amino acids. Germline assignment: CDR1 MNHEY and CDR2 SMNVEV (reference sequence). J gave up 7 bases and V 4 bases, and 8 bases lay outside the gene matches. This chain's CDR3 is CASSSEDRGRVGELFF. The CDR3 nucleotides are TGTGCCAGCAGTTCCGAGGACAGGGGGCGCGTCGGGGAGCTGTTTTTT.

The CDR3 loop is CASSFLAGAYNEQFF. The CDR3 nucleotides read TGTGCCAGCAGCTTTCTAGCGGGAGCCTACAATGAGCAGTTCTTC. The chain links TRBV7-6 to TRBJ2-1, with 10 bases that match TRBD2. From germline, CDR1 is SGHVS and CDR2 FNYEAQ. V lost 3 bases, J lost 2 bases, and 1 base stayed unmatched. This CDR3 has 15 amino acids.

The V call is TRBV3-1 (or the pseudogene TRBV3-2), the J call TRBJ2-2; 9 nucleotides match TRBD2. V shed 4 bases and J 4 bases; nucleotides not matched to a gene: 7. CDR3 length: 16 amino acids. The germline V gene has CDR1 LGHDT and CDR2 YNNKEL (reference sequence). The CDR3 DNA follows: TGTGCCAGCAGCCCTCCGGGACTAGCTTTCACCGGGGAGCTGTTTTTT. Translated, it gives CASSPPGLAFTGELFF.

The chain is built from TRBV6-5 and TRBJ1-2; 7 positions match TRBD1. The V and J ends lost 6 bases and 2 bases, in that order; junction bases with no gene match: 6. CDR1 and CDR2 (germline): MNHEY, SVGAGI. CDR3 length: 14 residues. CDR3 bases: TGTGCCAGCAGCCCGGGACAGCGGAACTATGGCTACACCTTC. This translates into CASSPGQRNYGYTF.

This chain links TRBV4-1 with TRBJ1-3, with D uncertain. CDR3 length: 15 amino acids. V lost 3 bases, J lost 0 bases, and 9 bases lay in between. Germline V gives CDR1 MGHRA, CDR2 YSYEKL. CDR3 in amino acids: CASSHDSASGNTIYF. DNA for the CDR3: TGCGCCAGCAGCCACGACTCAGCCTCTGGAAACACCATATATTTT.

This chain connects TRBV2 to TRBJ1-4; the match to TRBD1 covers 7 bases. Germline CDR1 and CDR2: SNHLY and FYNNEI. The CDR3 runs to 14 residues. The V and J ends lost 6 bases and 4 bases, in that order; junction bases with no gene match: 5. CDR3 coding DNA: TGTGCCAGCAGACGGGGACAGAATAATGAAAAACTGTTTTTT. Its translation: CASRRGQNNEKLFF.

V is TRBV7-9 and J is TRBJ1-1, with no clear D. This CDR3 has 13 amino acids. Trimming cost V 1 base and J 4 bases, with 7 bases left between them. Germline CDR1 and CDR2: SEHNR and FQNEAQ (reference sequence). CDR3 protein: CASSLDGLTEAFF. CDR3 bases: TGTGCCAGCAGCTTAGACGGACTCACTGAAGCTTTCTTT.

The chain has TRBV3-1 (or the pseudogene TRBV3-2) and TRBJ1-5, with 8 bases aligning to TRBD1. The CDR3 totals 15 residues. J gave up 7 bases and V 0 bases, and 5 bases lay outside the gene matches. Germline CDR1 is LGHDT and CDR2 is YNNKEL (reference sequence). CDR3 residues: CASSQETGEGQPQHF. The CDR3 DNA reads TGTGCCAGCAGCCAAGAGACAGGGGAGGGGCAGCCCCAGCATTTT.

This rearrangement joins TRBV2 to TRBJ1-4; TRBD1 might be the D (6 bases). This CDR3 spans 15 amino acids. Per germline, CDR1 SNHLY and CDR2 FYNNEI. Trimming took off 4 bases at V and 3 bases at J, with 12 bases between the two ends. This CDR3 is CASSVQGKANEKLFF. CDR3 bases: TGTGCCAGCAGTGTTCAGGGGAAAGCTAATGAAAAACTGTTTTTT.

The V and J genes are TRBV7-3 and TRBJ1-3, with 8 bases that match TRBD1. The CDR3 extends over 16 amino acids. Trimming removed 2 bases from V and 0 bases from J; junction bases left unmatched: 3. Germline V lookup: CDR1 SGHTA, CDR2 FQGTGA. CDR3 loop: CASSLLGQASGNTIYF. CDR3 DNA sequence: TGTGCCAGCAGCTTATTGGGACAGGCCTCTGGAAACACCATATATTTT.